Shown below are 8 T cell receptor beta chains from a single sample sequenced in a study of T cells in Graves' hyperthyroidism and ophthalmopathy. TCR beta CDR3 regions were amplified from RNA transcripts. Researchers ran a first-round RT-PCR on the TCR CDR3 using the HTBI primer set. In TCRdb, the multiplex PCR reads were re-called with MiXCR into one record per CDR3 protein. The sample holds around 430,000 distinct CDR3 sequences, 14% to 15% seen once. The specimen was blood. The receptor set was obtained from a woman in her thirties with Graves' hyperthyroidism.

This clonotype was detected ten times or more. This chain joins TRBV7-2 and TRBJ1-5; 7 bases match TRBD1. The CDR3 is 14 amino acids. Trimming removed 4 bases from V and 4 bases from J; junction bases left unmatched: 4. From germline, CDR1 is SGHTA and CDR2 FQGNSA. The CDR3 sequence: CASSSRGPNQPQHF. CDR3 sequence (DNA): TGTGCCAGCAGCTCGAGGGGGCCGAATCAGCCCCAGCATTTT.

Ten or more counts support this clonotype. V is TRBV11-2 and J is TRBJ2-7, with D unclear. V was clipped by 2 bases and J by 2 bases, with 7 bases between them. The CDR3 totals 13 residues. The germline V gene encodes CDR1 SGHAT and CDR2 FQNNGV. The CDR3 region has the DNA TGTGCCAGCAGCTTAACTACGGCCTACGAGCAGTACTTC. As protein: CASSLTTAYEQYF.

At least ten counts were recorded for this clonotype. The chain carries TRBV28 and TRBJ1-4, with D perhaps TRBD1 (5 bases). Trimming cost V 7 bases and J 6 bases, with 18 bases left between them. The CDR3 is 15 amino acids. Germline lookup yields CDR1 MDHEN and CDR2 SYDVKM. CDR3 residues: CASNDPGRAHEKLFF. The CDR3, as DNA: TGTGCCAGCAATGATCCGGGACGCGCACATGAAAAACTGTTTTTT.

This clonotype appeared many times. The chain carries TRBV11-1 and TRBJ2-1, with D possibly matching TRBD2 (6 bases). CDR1 and CDR2 (germline): SGHAT, FQDESV (reference sequence). Trimming left V 6 bases short and J 0 bases short, with 12 bases between. The CDR3 has 15 residues. CDR3 region: CASRAGTVSYNEQFF. The CDR3 DNA reads TGTGCCAGCAGGGCCGGGACTGTCTCCTACAATGAGCAGTTCTTC.

V usage is TRBV7-8 and J usage is TRBJ2-5, with D uncertain. The germline CDR1 and CDR2 sequences are SGHVS and FQNEAQ. The CDR3 totals 13 residues. V was shortened by 4 bases and J by 0 bases, with 6 bases between the two germline ends. CDR3 coding DNA: TGTGCCAGCAGCTATGAGAACCAAGAGACCCAGTACTTC. It codes for CASSYENQETQYF.

In this sample, this clonotype turned up many times. The chain links TRBV12-3 or TRBV12-4 to TRBJ2-5; no firm D call. V shed 3 bases and J shed 5 bases, with 16 bases lying between them. The CDR3 spans 15 residues. Here the CDR3 DNA reads TGTGCCAGCAGTTTCGAAGGCTTAAAGTTGGAGACCCAGTACTTC. Protein: CASSFEGLKLETQYF.

The CDR3 sequence is CASRNGLAGVSYNEQFF. DNA for the CDR3: TGTGCCAGCAGGAATGGACTAGCGGGCGTGTCCTACAATGAGCAGTTCTTC. The genes are TRBV7-2 and TRBJ2-1, with 11 positions matching TRBD2. The CDR3 is 17 amino acids. The germline V gene encodes CDR1 SGHTA and CDR2 FQGNSA. With 6 bases clipped from V and 1 base from J, the junction kept 8 bases outside the gene matches.

The chain is built from TRBV7-9 and TRBJ1-1; possibly TRBD1 for D (5 bases). V lost 1 base and J 10 bases, leaving 10 bases between the germline ends. The CDR3 runs 12 residues. Per germline, CDR1 SEHNR and CDR2 FQNEAQ (reference sequence). The CDR3 protein is CASSLEGGGAFF. CDR3 nucleotide sequence: TGTGCCAGCAGCTTAGAGGGTGGGGGAGCTTTCTTT.